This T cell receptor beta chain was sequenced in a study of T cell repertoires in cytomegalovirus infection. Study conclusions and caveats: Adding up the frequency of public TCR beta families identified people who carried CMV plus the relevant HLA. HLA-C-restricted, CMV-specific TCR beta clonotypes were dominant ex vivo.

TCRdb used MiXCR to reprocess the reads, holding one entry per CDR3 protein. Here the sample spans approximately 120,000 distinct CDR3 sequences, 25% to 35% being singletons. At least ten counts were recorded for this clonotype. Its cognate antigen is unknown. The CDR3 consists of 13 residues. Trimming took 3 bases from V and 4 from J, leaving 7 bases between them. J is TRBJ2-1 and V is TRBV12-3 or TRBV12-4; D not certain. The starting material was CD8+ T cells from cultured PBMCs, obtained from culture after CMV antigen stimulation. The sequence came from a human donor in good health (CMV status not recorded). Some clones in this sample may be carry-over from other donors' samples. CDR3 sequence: CASSFSEYNEQFF. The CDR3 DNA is TGTGCCAGCAGTTTCTCAGAATACAATGAGCAGTTCTTC.